Below, 20 T cell receptor beta chains from the same sample are listed, as sequenced in a study of blood T cell repertoires in COVID-19. The method was immunoSEQ multiplex PCR; TCRdb's version includes in-frame clones alone and lacks a portion of them. This sample carries 140,000 or so clones, approximately 92% of them seen once, and the ten largest clones take approximately 3%. Specimen: peripheral blood. The receptors here all came from a woman in her fifties or sixties with active COVID-19.

This sequence joins TRBV5-4 and TRBJ2-1; D perhaps matches TRBD1 (6 bases). This CDR3 comprises 15 residues. Trimming took 4 bases from V and 0 from J, leaving 11 bases between them. Germline CDR1 is SGHNT and CDR2 is YYREEE (reference sequence). Written as DNA, the CDR3 is TGTGCCAGCAGCCGGGACACTAGCTCCTACAATGAGCAGTTCTTC. It encodes CASSRDTSSYNEQFF.

This chain links TRBV5-1 with TRBJ2-3, with 10 bases lining up with TRBD2. This CDR3 is built from 17 residues. Germline V CDR1 and CDR2: SGHRS, YFSETQ. V shed 0 bases and J 1 base; nucleotides not matched to a gene: 5. The CDR3 bases are TGCGCCAGCAGCTTGGAAGCGGGAGGGCCTGGCACAGATACGCAGTATTTT. Protein product: CASSLEAGGPGTDTQYF.

This sequence joins TRBV4-1 and TRBJ2-1; no reliable D call. The CDR3 contains 15 residues. Between the trimmed V and J ends, which lost 4 bases and 6 bases, there was a span of 16 bases. Germline loops: CDR1 MGHRA, CDR2 YSYEKL. The CDR3 loop is CASSRTFGPFNEQFF. The CDR3 DNA is TGCGCCAGCAGCCGAACGTTTGGGCCATTCAATGAGCAGTTCTTC.

The gene calls are TRBV29-1 and TRBJ2-3, with D hard to call. This CDR3 comprises 17 residues. V dropped 4 bases and J dropped 4 bases, with 24 bases sitting between them. CDR1 and CDR2 (germline): SQVTM, ANQGSEA. The CDR3 DNA follows: TGCAGCGTTGTTGTTGCCAGCTTCCAAACCCAGGCAGATACGCAGTATTTT. Translation: CSVVVASFQTQADTQYF.

The chain employs TRBV28 and TRBJ2-1; 9 nucleotides line up with TRBD2. Germline CDR1 reads MDHEN; CDR2 reads SYDVKM. V gave up 1 base and J gave up 6 bases; unmatched junction bases: 4. The CDR3 is made up of 15 amino acids. This chain's CDR3 is CASSLSAGGLNEQFF. In nucleotides, the CDR3 is TGTGCCAGCAGTTTATCAGCGGGGGGACTCAATGAGCAGTTCTTC.

A word on this clone: The junction shows a germline mismatch at one end, possibly a read error. This rearrangement joins TRBV28 to TRBJ2-7, with 8 bases aligning to TRBD2. The CDR3 spans 12 residues. CDR1 is MDHEN and CDR2 is SYDVKM in the germline V gene. This CDR3 reads CASSSAAGTSDF. The CDR3 DNA sequence: TGTGCCAGCAGTTCCGCCGCCGGGACTAGTGACTTC.

This rearrangement joins TRBV7-9 to TRBJ2-1; the match to TRBD2 covers 7 bases. V gave up 5 bases and J gave up 2 bases; unmatched junction bases: 6. Per germline, CDR1 SEHNR and CDR2 FQNEAQ (reference sequence). The CDR3 sequence is 15 residues long. Written as DNA, the CDR3 is TGTGCCAGCAGCCGACTAGCAAACGCCTACAATGAGCAGTTCTTC. Protein product: CASSRLANAYNEQFF.

The chain recombines TRBV6-1 with TRBJ2-5, with 7 positions matching TRBD2. In germline, CDR1 is MNHNS, CDR2 SASEGT. V shed 4 bases, J shed 11 bases, and the junction held 25 bases outside the gene matches. CDR3 size: 18 residues. The DNA for the CDR3 is TGTGCCAGCAGTGTTGCGGGGAGGGAGGCGGGGAAGAGGTGGGAGCAGTACTTC. Its protein is CASSVAGREAGKRWEQYF.

This rearrangement joins TRBV6-1 to TRBJ2-2; TRBD1 aligns across 7 bases. From germline, CDR1 is MNHNS and CDR2 SASEGT. The CDR3 is 17 amino acids. V was clipped by 4 bases and J by 5 bases; unmatched bases: 13. The DNA for the CDR3 is TGTGCCAGCAGTGCTTCCCAGGGGGATCCACGGACCGGGGAGCTGTTTTTT. Its translation is CASSASQGDPRTGELFF.

V is TRBV9 and J is TRBJ2-2, with 9 bases aligning to TRBD2. The V gene end was trimmed by 4 bases and the J gene end by 3 bases; junction bases not matched to a gene: 7. Germline V gene lookup returns CDR1 SGDLS and CDR2 YYNGEE. This CDR3 has 16 amino acids. CDR3 coding DNA: TGTGCCAGCAGCCTCCGACTAGCGGTTGACACCGGGGAGCTGTTTTTT. It is translated as CASSLRLAVDTGELFF.

V gene TRBV24-1 combines with J gene TRBJ2-3; D ambiguous. The CDR3 has 16 residues. Germline assignment: CDR1 KGHDR and CDR2 SFDVKD. V was shortened by 3 bases and J by 5 bases, with 17 bases between the two germline ends. CDR3 in DNA: TGTGCCACCAGTGATAGGCTCCTGTCAGGTGTAGATACGCAGTATTTT. It translates to CATSDRLLSGVDTQYF.

The chain carries TRBV7-9 and TRBJ1-4; 9 bases line up with TRBD1. Germline V gives CDR1 SEHNR, CDR2 FQNEAQ (reference sequence). J was trimmed by 7 bases and V by 6 bases; bases with no gene match: 6. The CDR3 spans 14 residues. CDR3 region: CASRPTGGSEKLFF. In nucleotides, the CDR3 is TGTGCCAGCAGGCCCACAGGGGGCAGTGAAAAACTGTTTTTT.

The chain links TRBV7-5 to TRBJ1-6. TRBV7-5 is recorded as a pseudogene. CDR3 length: 16 residues. CDR3 amino acids: CVLAYEEGMGKSPLHF. The CDR3 coding sequence is TGTGTCCTTGCCTATGAGGAGGGGATGGGGAAATCACCCCTCCACTTT.

The chain uses TRBV11-2 and TRBJ2-5, with D unresolved. The germline V and J ends were trimmed by 5 bases and 4 bases, with 8 bases remaining between them. This CDR3 region has 12 residues. Germline V gene data show CDR1 as SGHAT and CDR2 as FQNNGV. CDR3 region: CASSLTVETQYF. CDR3 coding DNA: TGTGCCAGCAGCCTTACAGTAGAGACCCAGTACTTC.

This clone was recorded only once. The rearrangement links TRBV5-4 to TRBJ2-5; 8 bases agree with TRBD2. The germline V gene encodes CDR1 SGHNT and CDR2 YYREEE (reference sequence). V dropped 7 bases and J dropped 5; count of bases not matched to a gene: 10. The length of the CDR3 is 14 residues. CDR3 bases: TGTGCCAGCGCCCTGGCGGGGGGACGGGAGACCCAGTACTTC. It encodes CASALAGGRETQYF. The entire variable domain, with the rest obtained from reference TRBV5-4 and TRBJ2-5, is as follows: ETGVTQSPTHLIKTRGQQVTLRCSSQSGHNTVSWYQQALGQGPQFIFQYYREEENGRGNFPPRFSGLQFPNYSSELNVNALELDDSALYLCASALAGGRETQYFGPGTRLLVL.

This chain uses TRBV7-6 with TRBJ1-2; a weak D match, TRBD1 (6 bases). The germline V and J ends were trimmed by 5 bases and 2 bases, with 21 bases remaining between them. CDR3 length: 17 amino acids. From germline, CDR1 is SGHVS and CDR2 FNYEAQ. As DNA, the CDR3 is TGTGCCAGCAGCCAGAGAATTCGGACAGCGAGGAACTATGGCTACACCTTC. This codes for CASSQRIRTARNYGYTF.

CDR3 sequence reads: CASSLAGFGTGELFF. The CDR3 region has the DNA TGTGCCAGCAGCTTGGCCGGGTTCGGCACCGGGGAGCTGTTTTTT. V is TRBV5-6 and J is TRBJ2-2; D ambiguous. Deletions cut 0 bases from V and 4 bases from J, with 10 bases between. Germline-derived CDR1 and CDR2 are SGHDT and YYEEEE. The CDR3 is 15 amino acids.

The V gene is TRBV28, the J gene TRBJ2-1, with D maybe TRBD1 (6 bases). The length of the CDR3 is 15 residues. Germline V gene data show CDR1 as MDHEN and CDR2 as SYDVKM. V was pared by 5 bases and J by 2 bases, with 13 bases between. The DNA for the CDR3 is TGTGCCAGCAGTAACCAGGGGAAAGCCTACAATGAGCAGTTCTTC. It specifies CASSNQGKAYNEQFF.

J is TRBJ2-3 and V is TRBV7-3, with 10 bases aligning to TRBD2. The CDR3 extends over 14 amino acids. In germline, CDR1 is SGHTA, CDR2 FQGTGA. With 4 bases clipped from V and 6 bases from J, the junction kept 4 bases outside the gene matches. CDR3 sequence reads: CASSSAGGRDTQYF. CDR3 sequence (DNA): TGTGCCAGCAGCTCAGCGGGGGGGAGGGATACGCAGTATTTT.

The chain carries TRBV11-3 and TRBJ2-7; no clear D. CDR3 length: 14 residues. From germline, CDR1 is SGHNT and CDR2 YENEEA. Trimming took off 1 base at V and 2 bases at J, with 9 bases between the two ends. The CDR3 sequence is CASSLGRGTYEQYF. DNA for the CDR3: TGTGCCAGCAGCTTAGGGAGAGGAACCTACGAGCAGTACTTC.